This TCR beta chain was sequenced during a study of cytomegalovirus exposure and HLA in healthy donors. About the study: Within the Caucasian-associated ancestry cluster were roughly 82% of the 398 genotyped donors. Study conclusions and caveats: Most observed TCR sequences were rare, whereas some public TCRs were detected in many donors. A later analysis linked a missense DCLRE1C variant to TCR beta V- and J-gene trimming. Most subjects' HLA-A and HLA-B alleles were reportedly predicted from TCR beta sequences.

Turning to this clone: Its antigen is unidentified. One junction end disagrees with the germline gene, perhaps due to a read error.

In the PCR, 60 Vbeta and 13 Jbeta primers were used. Measured with immunoSEQ multiplex PCR; TCRdb has only the in-frame clones, and not every one. The repertoire holds approximately 100,000 clones, with about three quarters as singletons. Looked up from germline, CDR1 is KGHSH and CDR2 is LQKENI. The CDR3 is made up of 14 amino acids. The chain recombines TRBV18 with TRBJ2-1; D call uncertain. This TCR came from a woman aged 40 to 50 in good health and CMV-seropositive. The sequencing input was PBMCs. The DNA of the CDR3 is TGTGCCAGCTCACCACCCGACTCCCACAATGAGCAGTTCTTC. This codes for CASSPPDSHNEQFF.